This TCR beta chain was identified during a study of human T cells and chemical hapten exposure (dated by TCRdb to about 2021). Regarding the research as a whole: For sensitization, 2% DPC in acetone was applied to a roughly 2 cm by roughly 2 cm area of upper inner arm skin. Weekly therapeutic DPC doses were additionally applied to the scalp of patients throughout the approximately 24-week study period. Patch testing was done on the upper back using Finn chambers containing 0.01% DPC, and results were scored after 6 days according to International Contact Dermatitis Research Group standards. Alopecia areata with under or over 50% scalp involvement, alopecia totalis and alopecia universalis were represented in the patient cohort, which was mostly female. Libraries were pooled for sequencing, and variation in per-sample TCR yields was attributed mainly to small differences in library volumes within the pool. The study tracked peripheral blood TCR repertoire changes in vivo during primary and secondary sensitization to the hapten diphenylcyclopropenone (DPC) in alopecia patients. Patient blood was sampled pre-sensitization (week 0) and at 2, 6 and about 24 weeks after DPC sensitization. Blood for TCR sequencing was provided by twenty-nine alopecia patients at one to four time points (pre-sensitization, 2, 6 and 24 weeks). The investigation overall reported the following: DPC sensitization did not change the number of TCRs with a frequency above 1 in 1000, and there was no evidence of changes in global repertoire structure. All patients had alopecia, a presumed autoimmune disease, so their immune response might differ from that of healthy individuals. Repeated subsampling changed both the strength of the expansion versus patch-test correlation and the threshold at which the correlation became significant. Expanded TCRs formed significantly more large CDR3 similarity clusters than pre-sensitization or healthy control sets, consistent with antigen-driven responses. The number of PT1 expanded TCRs positively correlated with patch test score, significant at thresholds 8, 16 and 32 but not 4.

In its sample, this clonotype was seen a few times. Its antigen is still unknown. Base-call qualities are not available, and no considerably larger clone is one nucleotide away. Library construction relied on RACE. Sequencing was carried out with a NextSeq 500. During library preparation, unique molecular identifiers were attached to individual cDNA molecules so that TCRs could be counted quantitatively and reproducibly. Each blood RNA sample was used to sequence both TCR alpha and TCR beta chains. The authors' pipeline ran thus. Samples had a median of approximately 96,000 TCRs, with a range from roughly 23,224 to 700,000. The Decombinator software suite was used to annotate the V, J and CDR3 of the TCR reads. For PS versus PT1 abundance plots, all samples were subsampled to the same number of TCRs (28,000). Expanded TCRs were defined as absent before sensitization and observed at least eight times at the 2-week time point. TCRdb cleaned the public reads at Q25 with fastp, built clones with MiXCR and kept in-frame beta chains. Duplicate CDR3 protein sequences are folded into a single record with the most common DNA and genes. V and J calls and clone size were set by TCRdb, not the authors. Counted in this sample were about 70,000 distinct CDR3 sequences; 8.5% of them appeared once. Of the sample, approximately 3.5% falls within the top ten clones.

What the time point label conveys for this sample: patch test 2, 6 weeks after DPC sensitization. In light of the paper, this sample's treatment or condition label describes: therapeutic diphenylcyclopropenone sensitization with weekly scalp DPC. Blood at each patch-test visit was drawn before the patch test was applied. Patients were eligible if aged 18 to 70, diagnosed with alopecia and judged suitable for DPC therapy, and pregnant patients were excluded. Total RNA was extracted from unfractionated whole blood that had been collected in Tempus Blood RNA tubes. V is clipped by 2 bases and J by 6 bases, and the sequence between their germline boundaries is 8 bases long. From the cysteine through the phenylalanine, the CDR3 covers 13 amino acids. Only the CDR3 region is kept as DNA, spanning 39 bases read in frame from base 1. From the germline V gene, CDR1 is SNHLY and CDR2 is FYNNEI.

This clonotype was sampled from a woman aged 50 to 65 with alopecia areata. Some clones in this sample may be carry-over from other donors' samples. Sequenced here: whole blood, sampled in connection with sensitization to the hapten diphenylcyclopropenone (DPC). Recombination connected TRBV2 to TRBJ1-5, with the D gene uncertain. The CDR3 reads CASSEFVSQPQHF. Here is the DNA: TGTGCCAGCAGTGAATTCGTTAGTCAGCCCCAGCATTTT.